The 9 T cell receptor beta chains reported below all come from one sample, sequenced in a study of human T cells and chemical hapten exposure. TCRdb itself ran the RACE reads through MiXCR, one entry per CDR3 protein. This table has under 50,000 distinct CDR3 sequences, 6.5% to 8% appearing once. Time point in this sample: pre-sensitization, week 0. Noted treatment: therapeutic diphenylcyclopropenone sensitization with weekly scalp DPC. Sequenced material: whole blood, taken in connection with sensitization to the hapten diphenylcyclopropenone (DPC). The receptor source for this set is a woman in her forties or fifties with alopecia areata. Some clones in this sample may be carry-over from other donors' samples.

The sample holds many counts of this clonotype. This chain connects TRBV20-1 to TRBJ2-5; the D gene is possibly TRBD1 (6 bases). CDR1 is DFQATT, CDR2 SNEGSKA, per germline (reference sequence). The length of the CDR3 is 16 residues. The V end was cut by 3 bases, the J end by 3 bases, with 20 bases between. DNA of the CDR3: TGCAGTGCTAGCCATCGTCCGGGACAAAGAAAAGAGACCCAGTACTTC. It yields the protein CSASHRPGQRKETQYF.

In this sample, this clonotype turned up many times. The V and J genes are TRBV7-2 and TRBJ2-1; TRBD2 matches 11 bases. Trimming took 3 bases from V and 1 from J; bases not matched to a gene: 8. This CDR3 comprises 18 residues. Germline loops: CDR1 SGHTA, CDR2 FQGNSA. CDR3 amino acids: CASSFAGTSGPSYNEQFF. The CDR3 DNA sequence: TGTGCCAGCAGCTTTGCTGGGACTAGCGGACCTTCCTACAATGAGCAGTTCTTC.

V usage is TRBV29-1 and J usage is TRBJ2-3; tentatively, D is TRBD2 (5 bases). V lost 6 bases, J lost 6 bases, and 7 bases lay in between. Germline assignment: CDR1 SQVTM and CDR2 ANQGSEA. This CDR3 has 10 residues. CDR3 region: CSVGGDTQYF. CDR3 DNA sequence: TGCAGCGTGGGCGGGGATACGCAGTATTTT.

This clonotype was counted many times. CDR3 in amino acids: CASSYSTGYEQFF. Written as DNA, the CDR3 is TGTGCCAGCAGTTACTCGACCGGGTATGAGCAGTTCTTC. The chain links TRBV6-5 to TRBJ2-1; no definite D call. The V end lost 0 bases, the J end lost 8 bases, and 8 bases lay between the germline ends. Germline-derived CDR1 and CDR2 are MNHEY and SVGAGI. The CDR3 length is 13 residues.

This clonotype occurred many times. This chain connects TRBV21-1 to TRBJ2-7. TRBV21-1 is flagged as a pseudogene. The CDR3 is 12 amino acids. The CDR3 loop reads CASSKAGYEQYF. The CDR3 bases are TGTGCCAGCAGCAAAGCCGGGTACGAGCAGTACTTC.

At least ten counts were recorded for this clonotype. The genes are TRBV12-3 or TRBV12-4 and TRBJ2-2; D not resolved. The V end was cut by 5 bases, the J end by 5 bases, with 12 bases between. This CDR3 contains 14 residues. The CDR3 region is CASSQPGRTGELFF. For the CDR3, the DNA is TGTGCCAGCAGTCAACCAGGACGAACCGGGGAGCTGTTTTTT.

The CDR3 DNA reads TGTGCCAGCAGACCCAAGGGGGGGTCCTACAATGAGCAGTTCTTC. Amino acid sequence: CASRPKGGSYNEQFF. V usage is TRBV6-6 and J usage is TRBJ2-1, with D possibly being TRBD2 (7 bases). The CDR3 runs to 15 residues. V was shortened by 6 bases and J by 1 base, with 13 bases between the two germline ends. Germline lookup yields CDR1 MNHNY and CDR2 SVGAGI (reference sequence).

The V call is TRBV6-6, the J call TRBJ2-3; D unresolved. CDR1 is MNHNY, CDR2 SVGAGI, per germline (reference sequence). Trimming stripped 4 bases from V and 0 bases from J, with 5 bases between. This CDR3 is 13 amino acids long. This CDR3 is CASSSSSTDTQYF. For the CDR3, the DNA is TGTGCCAGCAGTTCCTCAAGCACAGATACGCAGTATTTT.

This clonotype has just a few counts. This rearrangement joins TRBV28 to TRBJ1-1; 7 bases agree with TRBD1. CDR1 and CDR2 (germline): MDHEN, SYDVKM. V lost 7 bases and J lost 1; bases outside the gene matches: 6. This CDR3 is 14 amino acids long. The CDR3 nucleotides are TGTGCCAGCATGCTGACAGGGACGAACACTGAAGCTTTCTTT. This translates into CASMLTGTNTEAFF.